This TCR beta chain was found in a study of T cells in Graves' hyperthyroidism and ophthalmopathy. In the study overall: Before any treatment, at initial diagnosis, peripheral blood was collected.

This clonotype was seen ten or more times. Antigen unknown. Study conclusions and caveats: Most thyroid clonotypes with frequency above 0.001 were detected in blood.

Amplification targeted TCR beta CDR3 regions from RNA transcripts. The TCR CDR3 was amplified in a first-round RT-PCR using the HTBI primer set. In TCRdb, the multiplex PCR reads were re-called with MiXCR into one record per CDR3 protein. The sample has fewer than 500,000 distinct CDR3 sequences, roughly 14% seen once; the top ten hold about a fifth. CDR3 length: 16 residues. Germline V lookup: CDR1 SNHLY, CDR2 FYNNEI. V lost 6 bases, J lost 1 base, and 9 bases stayed unmatched. V and J are TRBV2 and TRBJ2-4; 7 bases align to TRBD1. Sequencing was done on a sample of blood. The clonotype was recovered from a man aged 25-45 years with Graves' hyperthyroidism that later progressed to Graves' ophthalmopathy. The CDR3 coding sequence is TGTGCCAGCAGCGATCCAGGGGGTTTGGCCAAAAACATTCAGTACTTC. Translated: CASSDPGGLAKNIQYF.